This T cell receptor (beta chain) appears in the sequencing data of a study of cytomegalovirus exposure and HLA in healthy donors (dated by TCRdb to about 2017). Context from the whole study: In an earlier analysis of fewer than 750 of the donors, 250 to 350 Gb of sequence data and 117 million unique TCR beta sequences from 150 million to 200 million T cells were reported. A later genetic analysis used genome-wide SNP genotypes for about three fifths of the 666 donors, treating that subset as a discovery cohort. In the later analysis, no new phenotypic data were used to find candidate immune exposures; instead, reliance was placed on TCR beta sequences and their occurrence across donors. The study aimed to test whether signatures of past pathogen exposure could be identified by cataloging public T cell receptors. A later analysis re-examined previously published TCR beta repertoires from more than 650 donors and added high-resolution HLA genotyping to investigate patterns of TCR occurrence. Besides the first cohort of around 700 subjects, a separate validation cohort made up of roughly 120 different subjects was used. To predict cytomegalovirus infection status, the study brought together high-throughput TCR immunosequencing, statistical association of individual TCRs with disease status, and machine learning. All discovery cohort repertoires had been generated on a single sequencing platform. Typing coverage varied by locus: roughly 629-630 donors for A, B, C, DRB1 and DQB1; approximately 500 for DQA1; approximately 610 for DPA1; more than 450 for DPB1. An earlier analysis of some 500 of the donors applied high-throughput TCR beta sequencing to assess whether each TCR beta V gene segment acted as functional or pseudogenic. The genetic ancestry cluster associated with self-reported Caucasian donors included about four fifths of the approximately 430 genotyped donors. Five DR-DQ haplotypes were handled as single units for association and clustering, since linkage in the cohort was strong. An early release covering roughly 640 HLA-typed donors comprised roughly 300 gigabases of sequencing data and around 86 million unique TCR sequences. HLA typing included class I and class II loci at four-digit resolution. Donor age, sex, ethnicity and CMV serostatus were compiled alongside the repertoire data. Among some 410 genotyped donors of the cohort, an average of about 240,000 unique TCR beta nucleotide sequences were sequenced per donor, roughly 20% of them non-productive. Using immunosequencing, the study profiled T cell repertoires from about 610 subjects and related those repertoires to cytomegalovirus serostatus. Overall study results and their limits: Sequencing depth was assumed to be roughly uniform across donors in the presence/absence analyses, though that assumption may not hold. When HLA alleles, especially DR and DQ, strongly co-occurred, attributing TCR associations to individual alleles was difficult. Some IMGT-functional V segments, including TRBV6-2 and TRBV6-3, could not be told apart with the 87-base-pair reads, so those segments were excluded. Most TCR sequences were seen in very few donors, while some public TCRs were found in many individuals. The authors suggested that the approach could potentially be generalized to other disease states and immunological phenotypes. A further reported finding was that TCR beta sequences accurately predicted the HLA-A and HLA-B alleles for most subjects in the first cohort. A cluster of highly shared sequence variants was judged likely to be a technical artifact of the sequencing pipeline. In vitro tests confirmed that a few of the cytomegalovirus-associated TCR beta chains recognize cytomegalovirus antigens. In the study, about 150 TCR beta chains were listed as associated with cytomegalovirus. An association between a missense DCLRE1C variant and V-gene and J-gene trimming of TCR beta chains was found in a later genetic analysis and replicated in an independent cohort. Specific HLA alleles were associated with 15,000 to 20,000 TCR beta sequences at a false discovery rate of 0.05 in a later analysis. Compared with equally common non-associated chains, HLA-associated TCR beta chains in a later analysis were more clonally expanded and had lower generation probabilities. In a later analysis, several top co-occurrence clusters were reported to appear linked to parvovirus B19, influenza, CMV and Epstein-Barr virus. In this cohort, only TCR beta chains were sequenced, and detectable features were limited by the absence of alpha or paired-chain data. Correlated functional status among segregating V segments might reflect linkage disequilibrium, but an unknown experimental factor could not be ruled out. An earlier analysis of some 560 of the donors showed that most TCR beta V segments appeared in productive rearrangements either about 90% or about 30% of the time, which broadly matched IMGT annotations. Because HLA typing was unavailable for some donors at each locus, only the typed subset was used in association tests. According to a later analysis, TCR association rates differed among HLA loci, with DRB1 alleles showing the most associated TCRs and HLA-C alleles showing the fewest. Roughly 17 rarely observed V segments, including chromosome 9 orphons, were excluded from the earlier analysis of several hundred of the donors because counts were too low. According to a later genetic analysis, donors in an Asian-associated ancestry cluster had fewer N-insertions in productive TCRs than the approximately 710-donor mean. The classifier was reported to diagnose cytomegalovirus status with high specificity and sensitivity in both the original cohort and the validation cohort. For the cohort, immune exposure information was limited to CMV serostatus. Most CMV-associated TCR beta chains appeared to be HLA-restricted in a later analysis, and the HLA associations seemed to be driven largely by CMV exposure.

The library was generated by the immunoSEQ multiplex PCR assay. The multiplex PCR relied on a mix of 60 forward primers for TCR Vbeta segments and 13 reverse primers for TCR Jbeta segments. A multiplex PCR assay on genomic DNA amplified the CDR3 region of rearranged TCR beta genes. The amplified TCR beta libraries were sequenced on the Illumina HiSeq System as 87-base-pair reads. The study's own analysis went as follows. In a later analysis, tens of millions of unique TCR beta chains were counted across the roughly 670 repertoires, and some 10 million of these chains were shared by at least two donors. Raw reads were error-corrected and collapsed into unique sequences by a nearest-neighbor algorithm in which closely related sequences were merged to remove PCR and sequencing errors. To assign V, D and J gene segments, CDR3 sequences were aligned to IMGT reference sequences. For a sequence to be retained, at least a six-nucleotide match to both a V gene segment and a J gene segment was required. A rearrangement counted as productive if the CDR3 had no stop codons and remained in frame with V and J, and every other rearrangement counted as non-productive. CDR3 was defined by IMGT convention, running from the second conserved V-encoded cysteine to the conserved J-encoded phenylalanine. In an earlier analysis of 550 to 650 of the donors, sequences lacking an unambiguous match to a single V gene segment were excluded. In an earlier analysis of around 590 of the donors, a V segment was called functional when productive rearrangements were above 56.7%, and segregating when the standard deviation between donors exceeded 5%. A statistical classification framework was built for diagnosing cytomegalovirus status from the catalog of TCR beta chain sequences. In a later analysis, V and J genes were assigned by comparing TCR nucleotide sequences against IMGT/GENE-DB human TR gene sequences. In a later analysis, CDR3 sequences and most-parsimonious VDJ recombination scenarios were assigned using the TCRdist pipeline. In a later analysis, each TCR beta chain was defined by its CDR3 amino acid sequence together with its V-gene family, and reads without a unique V-gene family were excluded. In a later analysis, several hundred highly shared, low-generation-probability nucleotide sequences were removed to address suspected cross-contamination and a sequencing artifact. For each public chain, a later analysis derived a clonal expansion index from normalized ranks of inferred template counts within each repertoire. A later analysis computed generation probabilities with a VDJ recombination model fitted to out-of-frame rearrangements, and checked the results against IGoR. In a later analysis, hypergeometric tests were used to score TCR-TCR, TCR-HLA and TCR-CMV co-occurrence, with a repertoire-size bias correction applied to TCR pairs. A later analysis estimated false discovery rates by permuting HLA or CMV assignments 20 times. In a later analysis, co-occurring TCRs were grouped using DBSCAN, and TCRdist sequence similarity was added for clustering within HLA-allele-positive subsets. For co-occurrence clustering, repertoires with fewer than 30,000 or more than 120,000 public chains were excluded, along with roughly 5 repertoires with anomalous nucleotide sharing. TCRdb holds this immuneACCESS table with in-frame rearrangements only. Some clones are missing; in checked studies, unresolved V genes explain under half, and the rest has no known cause. The DNA gave D and trimming, while V, J and clone size come from that table. The sample profile shows 140,000 to 150,000 clones; 70% of them were found once. The ten most abundant clones make up 2.1% of the sample.

About this clone itself: The antigen it binds to is not known. Base qualities are not recorded, but no much larger clone differs from it by a single base.

In total, approximately 700 healthy bone marrow donors made up the cohort. All cohort members were sampled while nominally healthy, although unrecorded immune exposures were likely present. The donor tested CMV seropositive, placing the donor among the 289 seropositive members of the cohort. A peripheral blood sample was provided by each donor, and peripheral blood mononuclear cells were used for TCR beta sequencing. The Qiagen DNeasy Blood Extraction Kit was used to extract genomic DNA from the blood cell samples. V loses 2 bases of germline sequence and J loses 7 bases, and the interval between the two ends is 6 bases. CDR3 length: 12 amino acids, cysteine to phenylalanine. The sequence is cut down to CDR3 DNA, 36 bases in frame from base 1. Via the germline V gene, CDR1 is MDHEN and CDR2 SYDVKM.

Rearrangement joined TRBV28 to TRBJ1-5; confidence is insufficient to name the D gene. The sequenced sample was PBMCs. This receptor was taken from a woman in her sixties or seventies in good health and CMV-seropositive. The CDR3 reads as follows: CASSLQAQPQHF. The DNA sequence follows: TGTGCCAGCAGTTTACAGGCCCAGCCCCAGCATTTT.